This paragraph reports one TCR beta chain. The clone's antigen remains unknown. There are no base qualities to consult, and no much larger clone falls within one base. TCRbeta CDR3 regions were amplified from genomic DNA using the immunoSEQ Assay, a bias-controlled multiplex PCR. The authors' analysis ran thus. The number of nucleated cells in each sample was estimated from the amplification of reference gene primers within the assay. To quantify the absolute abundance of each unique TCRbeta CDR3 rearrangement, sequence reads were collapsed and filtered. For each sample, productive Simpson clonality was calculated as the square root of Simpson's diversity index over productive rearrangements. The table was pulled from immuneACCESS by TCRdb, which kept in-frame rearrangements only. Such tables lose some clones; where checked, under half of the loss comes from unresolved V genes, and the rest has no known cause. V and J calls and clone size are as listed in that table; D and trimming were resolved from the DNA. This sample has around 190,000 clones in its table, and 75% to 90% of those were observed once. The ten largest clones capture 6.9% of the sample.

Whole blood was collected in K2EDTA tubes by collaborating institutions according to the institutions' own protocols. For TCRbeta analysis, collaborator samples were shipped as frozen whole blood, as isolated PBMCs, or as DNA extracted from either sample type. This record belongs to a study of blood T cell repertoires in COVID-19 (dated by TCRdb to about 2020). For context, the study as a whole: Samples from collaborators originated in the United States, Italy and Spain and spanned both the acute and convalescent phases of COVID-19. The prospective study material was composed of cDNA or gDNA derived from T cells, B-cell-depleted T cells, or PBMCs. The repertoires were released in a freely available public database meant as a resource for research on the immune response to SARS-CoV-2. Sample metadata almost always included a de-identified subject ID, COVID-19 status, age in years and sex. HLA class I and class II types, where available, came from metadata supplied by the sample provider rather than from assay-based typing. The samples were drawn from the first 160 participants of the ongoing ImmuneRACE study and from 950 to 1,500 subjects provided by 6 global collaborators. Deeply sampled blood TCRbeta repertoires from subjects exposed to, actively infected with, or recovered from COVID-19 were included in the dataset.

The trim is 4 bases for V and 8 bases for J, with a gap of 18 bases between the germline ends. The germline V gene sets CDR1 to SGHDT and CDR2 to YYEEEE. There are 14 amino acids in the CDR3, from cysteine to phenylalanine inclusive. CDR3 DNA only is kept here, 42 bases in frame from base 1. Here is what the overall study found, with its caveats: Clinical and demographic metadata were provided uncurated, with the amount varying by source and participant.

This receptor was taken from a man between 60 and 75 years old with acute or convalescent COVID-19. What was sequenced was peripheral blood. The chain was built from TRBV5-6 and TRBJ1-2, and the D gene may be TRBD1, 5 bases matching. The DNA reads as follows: TGTGCCAGCAGCCCCGTGCTAGTGGGGCAGGGCTACACCTTC. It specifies CASSPVLVGQGYTF.